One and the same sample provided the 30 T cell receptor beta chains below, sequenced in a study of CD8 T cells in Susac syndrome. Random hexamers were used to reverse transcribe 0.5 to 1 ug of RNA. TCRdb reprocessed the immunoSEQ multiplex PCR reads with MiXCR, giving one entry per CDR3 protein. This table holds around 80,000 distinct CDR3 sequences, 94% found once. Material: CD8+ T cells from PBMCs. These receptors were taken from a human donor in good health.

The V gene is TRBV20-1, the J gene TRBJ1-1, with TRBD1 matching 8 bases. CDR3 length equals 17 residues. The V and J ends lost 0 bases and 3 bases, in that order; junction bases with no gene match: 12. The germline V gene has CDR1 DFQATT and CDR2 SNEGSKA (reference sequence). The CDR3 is CSARDSHTTGEDTEAFF. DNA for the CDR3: TGCAGTGCTAGAGATTCGCATACGACAGGGGAGGACACTGAAGCTTTCTTT.

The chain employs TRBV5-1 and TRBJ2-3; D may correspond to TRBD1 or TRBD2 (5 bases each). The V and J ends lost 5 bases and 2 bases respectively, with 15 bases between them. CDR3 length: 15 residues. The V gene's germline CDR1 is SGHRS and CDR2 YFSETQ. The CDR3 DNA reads TGCGCCAGCAGTCCCCTCGGGACCCCCACAGATACGCAGTATTTT. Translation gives CASSPLGTPTDTQYF.

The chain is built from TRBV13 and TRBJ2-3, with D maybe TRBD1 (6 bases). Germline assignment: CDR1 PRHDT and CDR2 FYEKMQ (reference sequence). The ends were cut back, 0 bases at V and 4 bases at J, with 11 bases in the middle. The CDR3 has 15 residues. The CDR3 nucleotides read TGTGCCAGCAGCTTAGGATCTGGGGGCCCAGATACGCAGTATTTT. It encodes CASSLGSGGPDTQYF.

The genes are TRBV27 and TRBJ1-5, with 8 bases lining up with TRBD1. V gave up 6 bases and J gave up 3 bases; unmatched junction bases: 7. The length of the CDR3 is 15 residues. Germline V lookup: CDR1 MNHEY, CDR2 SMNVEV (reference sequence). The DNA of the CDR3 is TGTGCCAGCAGCCTATCGGACAGGGCCAATCAGCCCCAGCATTTT. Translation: CASSLSDRANQPQHF.

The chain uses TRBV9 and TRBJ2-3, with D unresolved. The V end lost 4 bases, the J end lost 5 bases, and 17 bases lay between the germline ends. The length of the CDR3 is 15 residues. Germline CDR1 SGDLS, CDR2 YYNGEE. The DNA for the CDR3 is TGTGCCAGCAGCTCAAAGGGCTTCCTTGGAGATACGCAGTATTTT. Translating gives CASSSKGFLGDTQYF.

As DNA, the CDR3 is TGCGCCAGCACACCGGGACAGGGGCCGCAGTATTTT. It codes for CASTPGQGPQYF. The V gene is TRBV5-1, the J gene TRBJ2-3; TRBD1 agrees at 10 bases. The CDR3 sequence is 12 residues long. The V and J ends lost 6 bases and 10 bases, in that order; junction bases with no gene match: 5. From germline, CDR1 is SGHRS and CDR2 YFSETQ.

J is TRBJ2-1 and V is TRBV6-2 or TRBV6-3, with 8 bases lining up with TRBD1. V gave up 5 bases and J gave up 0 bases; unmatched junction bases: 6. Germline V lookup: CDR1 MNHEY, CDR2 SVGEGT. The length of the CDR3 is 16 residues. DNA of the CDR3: TGTGCCAGCAGTCCAGGGGGCGGCGGCTCCTACAATGAGCAGTTCTTC. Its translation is CASSPGGGGSYNEQFF.

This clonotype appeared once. The CDR3 sequence: CASTSGARSTEAFF. The CDR3 region has the DNA TGTGCCAGCACCTCAGGGGCGAGGAGTACTGAAGCTTTCTTT. This chain uses TRBV27 with TRBJ1-1; D possibly corresponds to TRBD1 (6 bases). The ends were cut back, 7 bases at V and 5 bases at J, with 17 bases in the middle. CDR1 and CDR2 (germline): MNHEY, SMNVEV (reference sequence). CDR3 length: 14 residues.

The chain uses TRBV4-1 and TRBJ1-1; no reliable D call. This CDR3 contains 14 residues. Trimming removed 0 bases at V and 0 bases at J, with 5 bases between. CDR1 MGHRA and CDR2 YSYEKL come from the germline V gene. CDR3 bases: TGCGCCAGCAGCCAAGACAGGATGAACACTGAAGCTTTCTTT. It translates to CASSQDRMNTEAFF.

The CDR3: CASSLSLSGAKETQYF. Written as DNA, the CDR3 is TGTGCCAGCAGTTTAAGTCTAAGTGGGGCCAAAGAGACCCAGTACTTC. The chain couples TRBV27 to TRBJ2-5; the D gene is possibly TRBD1 (5 bases). CDR3 length equals 16 residues. CDR1 MNHEY and CDR2 SMNVEV come from the germline V gene (reference sequence). Trimming shortened V by 2 bases and J by 3 bases, and 16 bases separated the two germline ends.

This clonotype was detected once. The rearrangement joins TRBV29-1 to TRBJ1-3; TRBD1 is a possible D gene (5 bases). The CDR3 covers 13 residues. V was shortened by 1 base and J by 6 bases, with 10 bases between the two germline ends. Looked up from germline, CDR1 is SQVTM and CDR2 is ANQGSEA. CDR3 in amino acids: CSVEGGWENTIYF. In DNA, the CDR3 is TGCAGCGTTGAAGGGGGCTGGGAAAACACCATATATTTT.

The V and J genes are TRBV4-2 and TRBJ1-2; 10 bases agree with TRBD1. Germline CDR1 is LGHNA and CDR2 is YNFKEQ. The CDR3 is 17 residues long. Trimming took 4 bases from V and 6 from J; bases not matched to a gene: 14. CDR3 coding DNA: TGTGCCAGCAGCCCCCTGGGACAGGGGATGAAGGGGGATGGCTACACCTTC. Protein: CASSPLGQGMKGDGYTF.

In DNA, the CDR3 is TGTGCCAGTAGTGGGCAAGAGACCCAGTACTTC. This sequence encodes CASSGQETQYF. This chain connects TRBV19 to TRBJ2-5; D unclear. CDR3 length: 11 amino acids. CDR1 is LNHDA and CDR2 is SQIVND in the germline V gene (reference sequence). V was pared by 5 bases and J by 2 bases, with 3 bases between.

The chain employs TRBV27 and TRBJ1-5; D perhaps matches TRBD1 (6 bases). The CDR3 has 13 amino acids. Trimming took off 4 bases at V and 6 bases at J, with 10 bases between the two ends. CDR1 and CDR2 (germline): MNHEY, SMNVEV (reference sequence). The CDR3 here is CASSSNRVQPQHF. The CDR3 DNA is TGTGCCAGCAGTTCCAACAGGGTTCAGCCCCAGCATTTT.

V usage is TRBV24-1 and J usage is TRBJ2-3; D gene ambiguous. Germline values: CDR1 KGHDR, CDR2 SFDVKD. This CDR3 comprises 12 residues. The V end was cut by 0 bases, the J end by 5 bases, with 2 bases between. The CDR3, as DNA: TGTGCCACCAGTGATTTGGAAGATACGCAGTATTTT. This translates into CATSDLEDTQYF.

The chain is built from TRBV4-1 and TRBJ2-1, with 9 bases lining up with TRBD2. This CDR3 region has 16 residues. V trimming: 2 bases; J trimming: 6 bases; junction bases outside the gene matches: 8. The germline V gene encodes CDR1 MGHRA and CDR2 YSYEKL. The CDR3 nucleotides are TGCGCCAGCAGCCAATTTTTAGCGGGAGTAGGCAATGAGCAGTTCTTC. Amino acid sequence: CASSQFLAGVGNEQFF.

CDR3 nucleotides: TGTGCCAGCAGCCAACAGGGTGACGAGCAGTACGTC. Amino acid sequence: CASSQQGDEQYV. The J gene is TRBJ2-7, the V gene TRBV13, with a possible D match to TRBD1 (6 bases). The CDR3 length is 12 residues. The germline CDR1 and CDR2 sequences are PRHDT and FYEKMQ (reference sequence). V lost 5 bases to trimming and J lost 5 bases, with 10 bases between them.

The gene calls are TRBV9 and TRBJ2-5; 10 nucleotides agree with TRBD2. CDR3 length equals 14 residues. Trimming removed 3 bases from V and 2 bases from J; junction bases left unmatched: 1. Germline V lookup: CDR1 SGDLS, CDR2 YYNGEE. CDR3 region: CASSELAGQETQYF. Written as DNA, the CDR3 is TGTGCCAGCAGCGAACTAGCGGGGCAAGAGACCCAGTACTTC.

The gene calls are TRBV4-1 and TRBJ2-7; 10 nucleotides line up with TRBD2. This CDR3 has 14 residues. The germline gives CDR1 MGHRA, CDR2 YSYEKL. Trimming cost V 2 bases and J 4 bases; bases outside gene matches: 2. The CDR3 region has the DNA TGCGCCAGCAGCCAACTAGCGGGGGATTACGAGCAGTACTTC. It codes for CASSQLAGDYEQYF.

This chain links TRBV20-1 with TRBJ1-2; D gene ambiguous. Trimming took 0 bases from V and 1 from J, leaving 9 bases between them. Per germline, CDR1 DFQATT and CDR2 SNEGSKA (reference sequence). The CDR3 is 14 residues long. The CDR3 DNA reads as TGCAGTGCTAGAGAGATAGGGCTTAACTATGGCTACACCTTC. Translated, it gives CSAREIGLNYGYTF.

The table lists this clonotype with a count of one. CDR3 amino acids: CASDSGTGSEQYF. As DNA, the CDR3 is TGTGCTAGTGATTCCGGGACAGGTAGCGAGCAGTACTTC. The chain carries TRBV12-5 and TRBJ2-7, with 8 bases aligning to TRBD1. This CDR3 is 13 amino acids long. V was pared by 7 bases and J by 6 bases, with 8 bases of the junction left unmatched. Germline CDR1 reads LGHNT; CDR2 reads FRNRAP.

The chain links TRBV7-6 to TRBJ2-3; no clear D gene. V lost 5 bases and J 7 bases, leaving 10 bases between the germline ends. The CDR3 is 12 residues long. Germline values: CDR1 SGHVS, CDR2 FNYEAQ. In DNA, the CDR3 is TGTGCCAGCAGCCCCCTGGAGCATACGCAGTATTTT. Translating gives CASSPLEHTQYF.

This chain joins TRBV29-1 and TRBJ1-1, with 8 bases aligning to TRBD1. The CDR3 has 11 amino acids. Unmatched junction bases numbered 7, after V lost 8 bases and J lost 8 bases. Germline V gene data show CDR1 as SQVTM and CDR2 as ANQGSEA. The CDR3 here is CSPSGTGEAFF. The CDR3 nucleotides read TGCAGCCCCTCCGGGACAGGCGAAGCTTTCTTT.

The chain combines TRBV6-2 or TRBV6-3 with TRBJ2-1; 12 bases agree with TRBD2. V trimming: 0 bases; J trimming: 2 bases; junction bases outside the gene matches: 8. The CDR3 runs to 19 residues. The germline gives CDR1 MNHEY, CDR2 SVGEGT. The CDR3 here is CASSYSTLAGGPAYNEQFF. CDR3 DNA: TGTGCCAGCAGTTACTCGACCCTAGCGGGAGGGCCAGCCTACAATGAGCAGTTCTTC.

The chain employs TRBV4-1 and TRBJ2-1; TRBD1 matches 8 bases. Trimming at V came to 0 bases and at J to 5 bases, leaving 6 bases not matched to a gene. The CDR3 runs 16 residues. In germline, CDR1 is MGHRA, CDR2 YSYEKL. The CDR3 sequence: CASSQEFGTGNNEQFF. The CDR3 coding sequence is TGCGCCAGCAGCCAAGAGTTTGGGACAGGTAACAATGAGCAGTTCTTC.

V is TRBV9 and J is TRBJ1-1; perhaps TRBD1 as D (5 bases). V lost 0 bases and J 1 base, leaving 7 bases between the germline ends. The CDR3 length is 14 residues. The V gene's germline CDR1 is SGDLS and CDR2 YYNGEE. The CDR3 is CASSVGGRNTEAFF. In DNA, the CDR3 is TGTGCCAGCAGCGTAGGGGGCCGGAACACTGAAGCTTTCTTT.

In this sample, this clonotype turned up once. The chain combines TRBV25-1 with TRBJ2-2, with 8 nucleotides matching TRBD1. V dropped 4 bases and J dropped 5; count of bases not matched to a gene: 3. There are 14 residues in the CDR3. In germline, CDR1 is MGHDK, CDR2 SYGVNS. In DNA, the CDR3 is TGTGCCAGCAGTGGCACAGGGGGTACCGGGGAGCTGTTTTTT. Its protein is CASSGTGGTGELFF. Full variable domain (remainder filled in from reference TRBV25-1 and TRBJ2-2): EADIYQTPRYLVIGTGKKITLECSQTMGHDKMYWYQQDPGMELHLIHYSYGVNSTEKGDLSSESTVSRIRTEHFPLTLESARPSHTSQYLCASSGTGGTGELFFGEGSRLTVL.

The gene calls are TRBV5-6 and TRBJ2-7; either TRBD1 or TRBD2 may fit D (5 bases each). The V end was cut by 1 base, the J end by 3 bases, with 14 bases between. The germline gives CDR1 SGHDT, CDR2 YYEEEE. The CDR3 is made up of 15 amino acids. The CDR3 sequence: CASSLYRGLGYEQYV. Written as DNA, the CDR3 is TGTGCCAGCAGCTTGTATCGGGGCTTGGGCTACGAGCAGTACGTC.

Here the CDR3 DNA reads TGCGCCAGCAGCTTTCGGACAGGGGAGGACGAGCAGTACTTC. It yields the protein CASSFRTGEDEQYF. The chain combines TRBV5-1 with TRBJ2-7; 9 bases line up with TRBD1. CDR3 length equals 14 residues. With V trimmed by 2 bases and J by 5 bases, 5 bases remained unmatched. CDR1 SGHRS and CDR2 YFSETQ come from the germline V gene.

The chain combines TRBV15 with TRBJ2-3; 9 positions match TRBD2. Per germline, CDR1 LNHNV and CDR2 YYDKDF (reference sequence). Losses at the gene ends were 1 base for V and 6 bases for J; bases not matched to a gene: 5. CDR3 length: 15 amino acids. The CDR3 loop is CATSRVAGVVDTQYF. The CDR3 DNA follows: TGTGCCACCAGCAGAGTAGCGGGAGTGGTCGATACGCAGTATTTT.